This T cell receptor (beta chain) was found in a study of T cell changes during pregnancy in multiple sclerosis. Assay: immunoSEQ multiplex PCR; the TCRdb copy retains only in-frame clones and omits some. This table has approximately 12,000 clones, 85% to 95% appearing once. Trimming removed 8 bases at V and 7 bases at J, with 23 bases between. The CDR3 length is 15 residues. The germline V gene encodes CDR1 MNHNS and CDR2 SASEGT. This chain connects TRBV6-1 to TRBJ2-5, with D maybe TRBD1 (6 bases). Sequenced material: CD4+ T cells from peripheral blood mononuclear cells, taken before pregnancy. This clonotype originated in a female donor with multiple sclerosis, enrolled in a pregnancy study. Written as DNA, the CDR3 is TGTGCCAGCGAACCCGGGGCGACAGGACGGCTGACCCAGTACTTC. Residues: CASEPGATGRLTQYF.